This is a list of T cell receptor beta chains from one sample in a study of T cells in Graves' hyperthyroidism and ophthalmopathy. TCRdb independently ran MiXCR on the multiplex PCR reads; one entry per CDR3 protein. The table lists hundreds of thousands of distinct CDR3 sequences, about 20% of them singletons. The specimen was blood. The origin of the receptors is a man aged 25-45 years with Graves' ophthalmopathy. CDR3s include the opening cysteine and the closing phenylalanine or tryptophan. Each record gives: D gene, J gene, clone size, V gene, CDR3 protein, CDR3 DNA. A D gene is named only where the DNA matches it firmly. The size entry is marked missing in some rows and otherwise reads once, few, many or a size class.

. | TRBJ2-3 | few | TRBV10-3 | CATRQEISDTQYF | TGTGCCACCCGACAGGAGATCTCAGATACGCAGTATTTT
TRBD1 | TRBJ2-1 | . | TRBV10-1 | CASSDPDRAWDEQFF | TGCGCCAGCAGTGACCCCGACAGGGCCTGGGATGAGCAGTTCTTC
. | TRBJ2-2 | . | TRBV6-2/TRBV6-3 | CASSYSSGNTGELFF | TGTGCCAGCAGTTACTCTAGCGGTAACACCGGGGAGCTGTTTTTT
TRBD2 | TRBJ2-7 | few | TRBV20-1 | CSAGHGGSNEQYF | TGCAGTGCTGGGCATGGCGGGAGTAACGAGCAGTACTTC
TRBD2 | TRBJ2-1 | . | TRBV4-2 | CASSQDWTSRMNEQFF | TGTGCCAGCAGCCAAGATTGGACTAGCCGGATGAATGAGCAGTTCTTC
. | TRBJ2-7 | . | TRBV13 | CASSLKPKGGHEQYF | TGTGCCAGCAGCTTAAAACCCAAAGGGGGTCACGAGCAGTACTTC
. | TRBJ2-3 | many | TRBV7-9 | CASSHTYASDTQYF | TGTGCCAGCAGTCATACTTATGCTTCAGATACGCAGTATTTT
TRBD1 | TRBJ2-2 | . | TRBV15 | CATSRALGQGNTGELFF | TGTGCCACCAGCAGGGCCCTGGGACAGGGCAACACCGGGGAGCTGTTTTTT
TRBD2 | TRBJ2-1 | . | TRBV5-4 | CASRPGSGTSGYNEQFF | TGTGCCAGCAGACCGGGCTCCGGGACTAGCGGCTACAATGAGCAGTTCTTC
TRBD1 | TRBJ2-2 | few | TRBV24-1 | CATSDFTGVEIGELFF | TGTGCCACCAGTGATTTTACAGGGGTAGAAATCGGGGAGCTGTTTTTT
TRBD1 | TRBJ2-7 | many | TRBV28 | CASSYSGQGLLEQYF | TGTGCCAGCAGCTACTCGGGACAGGGGTTGCTCGAGCAGTACTTC
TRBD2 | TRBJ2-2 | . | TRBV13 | CASSLAGSGRNTGELFF | TGTGCCAGCAGCTTAGCCGGCAGCGGGAGAAACACCGGGGAGCTGTTTTTT
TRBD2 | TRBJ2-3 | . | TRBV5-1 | CSSTSGSTDTQYF | TGCTCCTCGACTAGCGGTAGCACAGATACGCAGTATTTT
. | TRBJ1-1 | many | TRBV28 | CASSLLTEAFF | TGTGCCAGCAGTTTGCTAACTGAAGCTTTCTTT
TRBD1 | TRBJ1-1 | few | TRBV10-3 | CAISEGQGVNTEAFF | TGTGCCATCAGTGAGGGACAGGGGGTGAACACTGAAGCTTTCTTT
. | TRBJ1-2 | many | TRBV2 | CASGGRDDYGYTF | TGTGCCAGCGGAGGCCGGGACGACTATGGCTACACCTTC
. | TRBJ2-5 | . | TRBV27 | CASSSRGARETQYF | TGTGCCAGCAGTTCGAGGGGGGCCAGAGAGACCCAGTACTTC
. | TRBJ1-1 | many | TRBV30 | CAWSWGSPEAFF | TGTGCCTGGAGTTGGGGTAGCCCTGAAGCTTTCTTT
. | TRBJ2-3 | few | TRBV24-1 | CATSDLRQGPNDTDTQYF | TGTGCCACCAGTGATTTGAGGCAGGGACCTAACGACACAGATACGCAGTATTTT
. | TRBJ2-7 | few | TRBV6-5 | CASSYITGPGAGEQYF | TGTGCCAGCAGTTACATTACAGGACCAGGGGCGGGGGAGCAGTACTTC
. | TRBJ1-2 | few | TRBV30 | CAWSVPRSAQGIMGGYTF | TGTGCCTGGAGTGTCCCTAGATCCGCCCAGGGGATAATGGGTGGCTACACCTTC
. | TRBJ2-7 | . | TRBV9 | CASSVGPEIHEQYF | TGTGCCAGCAGCGTAGGCCCTGAAATCCACGAGCAGTACTTC
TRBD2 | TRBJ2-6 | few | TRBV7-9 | CASSRSTSGRTSGANVLTF | TGTGCCAGCAGCAGATCAACTAGCGGGAGGACCTCTGGGGCCAACGTCCTGACTTTC
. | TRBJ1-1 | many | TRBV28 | CASIRTQLNTEAFF | TGTGCCAGCATTCGAACACAGCTGAACACTGAAGCTTTCTTT
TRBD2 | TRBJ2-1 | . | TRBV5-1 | CASRPGLAGGPNEQFF | TGCGCCAGCAGACCCGGACTAGCGGGAGGTCCCAATGAGCAGTTCTTC
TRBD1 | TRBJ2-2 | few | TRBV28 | CASSFGQGILFF | TGTGCCAGCAGTTTTGGACAGGGGATCCTGTTTTTT
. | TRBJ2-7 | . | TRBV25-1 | CASRGHLEQYF | TGTGCCAGCAGGGGGCATCTCGAGCAGTACTTC
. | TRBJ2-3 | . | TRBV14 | CASSQDGTQYF | TGTGCCAGCAGCCAAGATGGTACGCAGTATTTT
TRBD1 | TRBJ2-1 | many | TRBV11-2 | CASSAFGQGARNEQFF | TGTGCCAGCAGCGCCTTCGGACAGGGGGCAAGGAATGAGCAGTTCTTC
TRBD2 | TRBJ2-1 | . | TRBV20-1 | CSAPSSGGGGASEQFF | TGCAGTGCTCCCTCAAGTGGCGGGGGGGGGGCTAGTGAGCAGTTCTTC
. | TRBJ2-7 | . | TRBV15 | CATSRDNAASSYEQYF | TGTGCCACCAGCAGAGATAATGCGGCCAGCTCCTACGAGCAGTACTTC
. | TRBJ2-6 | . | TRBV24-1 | CATSDFRFGANVLTF | TGTGCCACCAGTGATTTCAGATTTGGGGCCAACGTCCTGACTTTC
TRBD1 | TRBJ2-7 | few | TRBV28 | CASRSNDQGVEYEQYF | TGTGCCAGCCGATCCAATGATCAGGGGGTAGAATACGAGCAGTACTTC
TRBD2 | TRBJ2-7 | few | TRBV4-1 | CASSQTRTSGTSSYEQYF | TGCGCCAGCAGCCAAACGCGAACTAGCGGTACGAGCTCCTACGAGCAGTACTTC
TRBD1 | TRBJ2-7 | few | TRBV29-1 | CSVAGQDSYEQYF | TGCAGCGTGGCAGGACAGGACTCCTACGAGCAGTACTTC
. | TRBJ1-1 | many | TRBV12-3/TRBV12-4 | CASSLGLLNTEAFF | TGTGCCAGCAGTTTAGGCCTGCTCAACACTGAAGCTTTCTTT
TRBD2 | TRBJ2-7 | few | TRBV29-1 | CSVTSVNSYEQYF | TGCAGCGTTACTAGCGTAAACTCCTACGAGCAGTACTTC
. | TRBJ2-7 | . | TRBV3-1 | CASSQDEDYLSYEQYF | TGTGCCAGCAGCCAAGATGAGGACTACCTGTCCTACGAGCAGTACTTC
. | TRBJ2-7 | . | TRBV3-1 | CASSLGGSYSYEQYF | TGTGCCAGCAGCCTAGGGGGATCTTATTCCTACGAGCAGTACTTC
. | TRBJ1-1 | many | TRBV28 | CASTTFEGEETEAFF | TGTGCCAGCACCACATTCGAGGGGGAGGAGACTGAAGCTTTCTTT
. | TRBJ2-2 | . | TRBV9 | CASKAQGNTGELFF | TGTGCCAGCAAGGCACAGGGAAACACCGGGGAGCTGTTTTTT